This passage covers 16 T cell receptor beta chains from one sample sequenced in a study of shared clonotypes between healthy human individuals. Produced via immunoSEQ multiplex PCR; TCRdb's table is partial and in-frame only. The sample carries approximately 1.5 million clones, approximately 98% recorded once. Sequences were obtained from naive CD4+ T cells sorted from blood. The subset here: CD45RA+ positively selected. The receptors derive from a man aged 25 to 40 in good health.

The V gene is TRBV20-1, the J gene TRBJ2-5, with D maybe TRBD2 (5 bases). Trimming shortened V by 6 bases and J by 12 bases, and 11 bases separated the two germline ends. Per the germline V gene, CDR1 is DFQATT and CDR2 is SNEGSKA (reference sequence). The CDR3 runs 9 residues. The chain's CDR3 is CSATGNEYF. CDR3 DNA sequence: TGCAGTGCCACCGGGAATGAGTACTTC.

Details on this clone: The same CDR3 is also encoded by other DNA sequences in this sample. The chain uses TRBV18 and TRBJ2-7; the D gene is possibly TRBD1 (5 bases). Trimming left V 3 bases short and J 5 bases short, with 8 bases between. Germline V lookup: CDR1 KGHSH, CDR2 LQKENI. The CDR3 loop spans 12 amino acids. DNA of the CDR3: TGTGCCAGCTCACCTGACAGCGACGAGCAGTACTTC. It is translated as CASSPDSDEQYF. The complete variable domain, with remaining parts taken from reference TRBV18 and TRBJ2-7, reads NAGVMQNPRHLVRRRGQEARLRCSPMKGHSHVYWYRQLPEEGLKFMVYLQKENIIDESGMPKERFSAEFPKEGPSILRIQQVVRGDSAAYFCASSPDSDEQYFGPGTRLTVT.

This sequence joins TRBV19 and TRBJ2-3; D call uncertain. V was shortened by 7 bases and J by 0 bases, with 14 bases between the two germline ends. Germline-derived CDR1 and CDR2 are LNHDA and SQIVND (reference sequence). This CDR3 contains 15 residues. The CDR3 DNA reads as TGTGCCAGTAAACCGACTCATCCTAGCACAGATACGCAGTATTTT. Its translation: CASKPTHPSTDTQYF.

The CDR3 here is CASSEATSTDTQYF. The CDR3 DNA follows: TGCGCCAGCAGTGAAGCGACTAGCACAGATACGCAGTATTTT. This sequence joins TRBV10-1 and TRBJ2-3; D is ambiguous. Germline CDR1 reads WNHNN; CDR2 reads SYGVQD (reference sequence). CDR3 length: 14 residues. V was cut by 3 bases and J by 0 bases, with 7 bases left in between.

The chain combines TRBV6-1 with TRBJ1-2; a weak D match, TRBD1 (6 bases). The CDR3 sequence is 16 residues long. Trimming took 1 base from V and 3 from J, leaving 15 bases between them. The V gene's germline CDR1 is MNHNS and CDR2 SASEGT. The CDR3 bases are TGTGCCAGCAGTGAAGTACCCGACAGGCCCTACTATGGCTACACCTTC. It translates to CASSEVPDRPYYGYTF.

The rearrangement joins TRBV15 to TRBJ2-7; D possibly corresponds to TRBD1 (5 bases). V was pared by 0 bases and J by 2 bases, with 14 bases between. CDR1 is LNHNV and CDR2 is YYDKDF in the germline V gene (reference sequence). This CDR3 is 16 amino acids long. The CDR3 DNA follows: TGTGCCACCAGCAGAGATCTACAGGAATCGACCTACGAGCAGTACTTC. It translates to CATSRDLQESTYEQYF.

This clone occurred once. The V gene is TRBV10-1, the J gene TRBJ2-3; TRBD1 matches 10 bases. CDR1 and CDR2 (germline): WNHNN, SYGVQD (reference sequence). V was clipped by 6 bases and J by 3 bases; unmatched bases: 9. There are 16 residues in the CDR3. In DNA, the CDR3 is TGCGCCAGCAGCAAGTGGCCGGGACAGGGGACAGATACGCAGTATTTT. This sequence encodes CASSKWPGQGTDTQYF.

There are a few counts of this clone. Additional DNA sequences in this sample encode the identical CDR3. The chain uses TRBV11-2 and TRBJ2-7; TRBD1 might be the D (5 bases). The CDR3 has 12 amino acids. In germline, CDR1 is SGHAT, CDR2 FQNNGV. Trimming shortened V by 4 bases and J by 3 bases, and 7 bases separated the two germline ends. Here the CDR3 DNA reads TGTGCCAGCAGCTCCCAGGGCTACGAGCAGTACTTC. Protein: CASSSQGYEQYF.

The chain is built from TRBV5-5 and TRBJ2-3; D call uncertain. CDR3 length equals 14 residues. The V end was cut by 2 bases, the J end by 6 bases, with 13 bases between. Germline V CDR1 and CDR2: SGHKS, YYEKEE (reference sequence). CDR3 coding DNA: TGTGCCAGCAGCTTTAGTTCCCAGTGGGATACGCAGTATTTT. The encoded protein is CASSFSSQWDTQYF.

The gene calls are TRBV5-1 and TRBJ2-2, with D maybe TRBD2 (5 bases). In germline, CDR1 is SGHRS, CDR2 YFSETQ. V dropped 1 base and J dropped 2 bases, with 9 bases sitting between them. The CDR3 consists of 15 residues. CDR3 coding DNA: TGCGCCAGCAGCTTGTACGGGGTAAACACCGGGGAGCTGTTTTTT. Protein product: CASSLYGVNTGELFF. The entire variable domain, with the rest obtained from reference TRBV5-1 and TRBJ2-2, is as follows: KAGVTQTPRYLIKTRGQQVTLSCSPISGHRSVSWYQQTPGQGLQFLFEYFSETQRNKGNFPGRFSGRQFSNSRSEMNVSTLELGDSALYLCASSLYGVNTGELFFGEGSRLTVL.

The chain combines TRBV5-1 with TRBJ1-1, with D maybe TRBD1 (6 bases). This CDR3 region has 14 residues. Germline lookup yields CDR1 SGHRS and CDR2 YFSETQ. V was pared by 3 bases and J by 2 bases, with 11 bases between. The CDR3 reads CASSSRTDNTEAFF. CDR3 in DNA: TGCGCCAGCAGCTCCAGGACAGATAACACTGAAGCTTTCTTT.

CDR3 in DNA: TGCGCCAGCAGGCCCTTCCGACTAGCGGGACAAGAGACCCAGTACTTC. This codes for CASRPFRLAGQETQYF. The rearrangement uses TRBV10-2 and TRBJ2-5, with 11 positions matching TRBD2. Germline loops: CDR1 WSHSY, CDR2 SAAADI. The J segment lost 2 bases and the V segment lost 6 bases, leaving 8 bases of the junction unmatched. CDR3 length equals 16 residues.

V is TRBV7-9 and J is TRBJ1-3; no clear D gene. CDR1 is SEHNR and CDR2 is FQNEAQ in the germline V gene (reference sequence). CDR3 length: 15 amino acids. Trimming removed 5 bases from V and 0 bases from J, with 11 bases in between. As DNA, the CDR3 is TGTGCCAGCAGCCAGGAGCGCGACTCTGGAAACACCATATATTTT. Translation gives CASSQERDSGNTIYF. Full variable domain (rest looked up from reference TRBV7-9 and TRBJ1-3): DTGVSQNPRHKITKRGQNVTFRCDPISEHNRLYWYRQTLGQGPEFLTYFQNEAQLEKSRLLSDRFSAERPKGSFSTLEIQRTEQGDSAMYLCASSQERDSGNTIYFGEGSWLTVV.

The rearrangement joins TRBV7-6 to TRBJ1-5; no clear D gene. The V end was cut by 2 bases, the J end by 6 bases, with 8 bases between. CDR3 length: 13 residues. Per germline, CDR1 SGHVS and CDR2 FNYEAQ. CDR3: CASSLSGFQPQHF. The CDR3, as DNA: TGTGCCAGCAGCTTATCTGGGTTTCAGCCCCAGCATTTT.

V is TRBV5-8 and J is TRBJ2-7, with D possibly matching TRBD1 (5 bases). The CDR3 contains 13 residues. CDR1 and CDR2 from the germline V gene are SGHTS and YDEGEE. The V end lost 2 bases, the J end lost 10 bases, and 16 bases lay between the germline ends. The CDR3 reads CASSFDTGVPQYF. As DNA, the CDR3 is TGTGCCAGCAGCTTTGATACAGGAGTTCCACAGTACTTC.

The rearrangement uses TRBV9 and TRBJ2-1, with 8 bases fitting TRBD1. The V and J ends lost 4 bases and 0 bases, in that order; junction bases with no gene match: 3. Germline V CDR1 and CDR2: SGDLS, YYNGEE. The length of the CDR3 is 15 residues. The CDR3 region is CASSTTGGSYNEQFF. As DNA, the CDR3 is TGTGCCAGCAGCACAACAGGGGGCTCCTACAATGAGCAGTTCTTC.